This T cell receptor beta chain emerged from a study of CD8+ T cells in alopecia areata. Overall study results and limits: Affected scalp, especially in alopecia totalis/universalis, had a higher clonality than normal scalp did. Sharing of TCRs across patients appeared less clear than in mice, possibly for HLA-related reasons. There were also resident alphabeta T cells of normal skin sequenced in scalp samples.

PBMC-derived CD4+ and CD8+ T cells were sorted. This clone was observed a handful of times. Its antigen is currently unknown. Reverse transcribed after extraction, RNA yielded cDNA as the sequencing template. Clones were sequenced by immunoSEQ multiplex PCR, and TCRdb holds only the in-frame ones, with some missing. The sample has 90,000 to 120,000 clones, roughly 60% seen once. Trimming pared 5 bases from V and 6 bases from J, leaving 10 bases between. CDR1 and CDR2 from the germline V gene are MNHNY and SVGAGI (reference sequence). The CDR3 loop spans 12 amino acids. The chain couples TRBV6-6 to TRBJ1-2; D possibly corresponds to TRBD1 (5 bases). The receptor was derived from a human donor in good health. The sample taken for sequencing was CD8+ T cells sorted from blood. In DNA, the CDR3 is TGTGCCAGCAGTCAGGGAGGCGATGGCTACACCTTC. Its translation: CASSQGGDGYTF.